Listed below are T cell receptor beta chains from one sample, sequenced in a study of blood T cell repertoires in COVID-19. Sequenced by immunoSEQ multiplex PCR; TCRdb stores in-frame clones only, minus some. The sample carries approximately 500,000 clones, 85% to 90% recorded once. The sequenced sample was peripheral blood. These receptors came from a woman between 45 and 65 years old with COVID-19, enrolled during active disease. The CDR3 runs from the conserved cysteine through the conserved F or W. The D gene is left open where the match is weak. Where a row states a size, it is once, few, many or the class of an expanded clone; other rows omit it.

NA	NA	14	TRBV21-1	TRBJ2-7	CASSPYDRGYEQYF	TGTGCCAGCAGCCCGTACGACAGGGGATACGAGCAGTACTTC
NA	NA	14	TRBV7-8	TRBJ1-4	CASSLIRGGGKLFF	TGTGCCAGCAGCTTAATCAGGGGTGGAGGAAAACTGTTTTTT
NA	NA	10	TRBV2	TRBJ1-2	CARRNGGYTF	TGTGCCAGAAGAAACGGTGGCTACACCTTC
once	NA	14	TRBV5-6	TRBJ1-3	CASSYLGQGNTIYF	TGTGCCAGCAGCTACCTAGGACAGGGAAACACCATATATTTT
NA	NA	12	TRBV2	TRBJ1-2	CASEQTGYGYTF	TGTGCCAGTGAACAGACAGGCTATGGCTACACCTTC
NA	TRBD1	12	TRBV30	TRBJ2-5	CASGQGEETQYF	TGTGCCTCAGGACAGGGTGAAGAGACCCAGTACTTC
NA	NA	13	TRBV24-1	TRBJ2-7	CATSDSVRDEQYF	TGTGCCACCAGTGACTCCGTTCGGGACGAGCAGTACTTC
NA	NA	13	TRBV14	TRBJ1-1	CASSQGPGTEAFF	TGTGCCAGCAGCCAAGGGCCCGGGACTGAAGCTTTCTTT
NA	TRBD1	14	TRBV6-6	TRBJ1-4	CASSPGQVGEKLFF	TGTGCCAGCAGTCCCGGACAGGTCGGGGAAAAACTGTTTTTT
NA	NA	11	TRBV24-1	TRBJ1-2	CATSDGGGYTF	TGTGCCACCAGTGATGGGGGGGGCTACACCTTC
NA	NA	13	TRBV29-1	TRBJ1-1	CSAEEGGNTEAFF	TGCAGCGCCGAGGAGGGTGGTAACACTGAAGCTTTCTTT
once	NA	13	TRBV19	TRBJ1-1	CATRAPMNTEAFF	TGTGCCACCCGAGCACCCATGAACACTGAAGCTTTCTTT
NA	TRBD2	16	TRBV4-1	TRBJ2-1	CASSPPGSGAQREQFF	TGCGCCAGCAGCCCCCCAGGTAGCGGGGCCCAACGGGAGCAGTTCTTC
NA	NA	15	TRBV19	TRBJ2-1	CASSIVRISYNEQFF	TGTGCCAGTAGTATAGTGAGGATCTCCTACAATGAGCAGTTCTTC
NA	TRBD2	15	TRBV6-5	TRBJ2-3	CASSYSGGATDTQYF	TGTGCCAGCAGTTACAGCGGGGGGGCCACAGATACGCAGTATTTT
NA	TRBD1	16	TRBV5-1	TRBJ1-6	CASSGQGASYNSPLHF	TGCGCCAGCAGCGGACAGGGGGCCAGCTATAATTCACCCCTCCACTTT
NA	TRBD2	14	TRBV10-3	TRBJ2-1	CAIRGTSGDDEQFF	TGTGCCATCAGGGGGACTAGCGGGGACGATGAGCAGTTCTTC
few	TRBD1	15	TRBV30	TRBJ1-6	CAWSGPGQGNSPLHF	TGTGCCTGGAGTGGACCGGGACAGGGGAATTCACCCCTCCACTTT
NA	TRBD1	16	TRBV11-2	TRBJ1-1	CASSLRDRAVNTEAFF	TGTGCCAGCAGCTTAAGGGACAGGGCTGTGAACACTGAAGCTTTCTTT
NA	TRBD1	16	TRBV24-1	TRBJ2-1	CATSELTGSGYNEQFF	TGTGCCACCAGTGAACTGACAGGGTCAGGGTACAATGAGCAGTTCTTC